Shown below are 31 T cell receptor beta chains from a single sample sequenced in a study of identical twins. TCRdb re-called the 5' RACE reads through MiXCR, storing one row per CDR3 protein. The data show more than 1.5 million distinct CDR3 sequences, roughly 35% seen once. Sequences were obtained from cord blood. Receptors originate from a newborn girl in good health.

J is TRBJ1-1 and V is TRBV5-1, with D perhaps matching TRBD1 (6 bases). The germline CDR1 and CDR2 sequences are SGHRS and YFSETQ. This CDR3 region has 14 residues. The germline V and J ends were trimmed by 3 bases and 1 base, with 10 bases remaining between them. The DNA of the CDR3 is TGCGCCAGCAGCTCATCACAGGGGAACACTGAAGCTTTCTTT. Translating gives CASSSSQGNTEAFF.

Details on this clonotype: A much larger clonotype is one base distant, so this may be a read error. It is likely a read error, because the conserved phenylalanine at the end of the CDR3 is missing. CDR3 sequence (DNA): TGTGCCAGCAGCCCCTACCTATCCACCTACGAGCAGTACTTA. Translated, it gives CASSPYLSTYEQYL. This rearrangement joins TRBV4-2 to TRBJ2-7; D is undetermined. Germline CDR1 and CDR2: LGHNA and YNFKEQ. V lost 4 bases to trimming and J lost 2 bases, with 12 bases between them. The CDR3 length is 14 residues.

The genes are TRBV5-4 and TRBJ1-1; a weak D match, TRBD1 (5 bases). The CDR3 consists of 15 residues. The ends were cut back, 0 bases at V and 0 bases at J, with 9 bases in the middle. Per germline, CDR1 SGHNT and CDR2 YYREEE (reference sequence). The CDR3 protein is CASSLEMGLNTEAFF. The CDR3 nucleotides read TGTGCCAGCAGCTTGGAAATGGGGCTGAACACTGAAGCTTTCTTT.

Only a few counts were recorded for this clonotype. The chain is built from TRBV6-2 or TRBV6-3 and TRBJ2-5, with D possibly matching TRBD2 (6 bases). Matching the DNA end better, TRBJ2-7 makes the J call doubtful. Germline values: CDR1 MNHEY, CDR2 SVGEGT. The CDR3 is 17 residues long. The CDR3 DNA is TGTGCCAGCAGTTACTCGATGGTGGGGGGACCCTCCTACGAGCAGTACTTC. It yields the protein CASSYSMVGGPSYEQYF.

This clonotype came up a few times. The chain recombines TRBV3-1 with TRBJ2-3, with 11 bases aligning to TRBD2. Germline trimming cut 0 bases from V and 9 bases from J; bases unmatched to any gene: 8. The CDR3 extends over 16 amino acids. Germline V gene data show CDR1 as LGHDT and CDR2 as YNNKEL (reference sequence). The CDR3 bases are TGTGCCAGCAGCCAAGATCCGCTAGCGGGAGGCGGCACGCAGTATTTT. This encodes CASSQDPLAGGGTQYF.

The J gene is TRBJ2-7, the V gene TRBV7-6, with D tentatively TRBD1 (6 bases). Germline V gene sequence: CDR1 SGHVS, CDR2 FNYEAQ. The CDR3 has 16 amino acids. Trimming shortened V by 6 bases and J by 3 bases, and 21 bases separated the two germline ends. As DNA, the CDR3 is TGTGCCAGCAGTGGCATCCGACAGGCGCGTCACTACGAGCAGTACTTC. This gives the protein CASSGIRQARHYEQYF.

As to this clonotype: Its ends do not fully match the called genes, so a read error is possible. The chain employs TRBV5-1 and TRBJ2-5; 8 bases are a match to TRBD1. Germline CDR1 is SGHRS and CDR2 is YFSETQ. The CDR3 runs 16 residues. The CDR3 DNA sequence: TGCGCCGGCAGCTTGAACTACCGGACAGGGACGGAGACCCAGTACTTC. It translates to CAGSLNYRTGTETQYF.

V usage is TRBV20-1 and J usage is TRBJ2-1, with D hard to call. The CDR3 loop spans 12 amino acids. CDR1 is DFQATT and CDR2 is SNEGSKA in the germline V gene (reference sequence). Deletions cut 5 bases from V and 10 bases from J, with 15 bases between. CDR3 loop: CSAPDFNYEQFF. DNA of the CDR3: TGCAGTGCTCCCGACTTCAACTACGAGCAGTTCTTC.

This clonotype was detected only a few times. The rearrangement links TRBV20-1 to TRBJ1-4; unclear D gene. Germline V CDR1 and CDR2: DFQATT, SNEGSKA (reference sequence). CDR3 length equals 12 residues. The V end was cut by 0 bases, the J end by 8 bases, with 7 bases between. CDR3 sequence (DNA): TGCAGTGCTAGAGAGGGTAGGGAAAAACTGTTTTTT. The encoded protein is CSAREGREKLFF.

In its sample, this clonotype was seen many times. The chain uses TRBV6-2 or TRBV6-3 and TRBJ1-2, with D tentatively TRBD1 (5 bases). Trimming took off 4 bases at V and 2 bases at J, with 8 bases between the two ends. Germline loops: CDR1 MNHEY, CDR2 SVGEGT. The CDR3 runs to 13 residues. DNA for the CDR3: TGTGCCAGCAGTTGGGGACGGAACTATGGCTACACCTTC. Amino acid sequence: CASSWGRNYGYTF.

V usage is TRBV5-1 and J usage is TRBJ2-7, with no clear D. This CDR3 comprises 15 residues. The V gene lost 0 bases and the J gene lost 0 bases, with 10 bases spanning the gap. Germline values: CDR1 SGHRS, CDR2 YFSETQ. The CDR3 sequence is CASSLDLRGSYEQYF. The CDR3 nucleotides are TGCGCCAGCAGCTTGGATTTAAGAGGCTCCTACGAGCAGTACTTC.

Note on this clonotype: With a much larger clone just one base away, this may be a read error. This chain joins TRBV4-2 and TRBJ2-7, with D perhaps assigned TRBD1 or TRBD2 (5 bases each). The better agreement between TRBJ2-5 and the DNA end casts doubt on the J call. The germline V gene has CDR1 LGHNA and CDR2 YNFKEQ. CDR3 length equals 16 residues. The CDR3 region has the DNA TGTGCCAGCAGCCAAGATTCGGCAGGGAGTGGAAAGACCCAGTACTTC. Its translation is CASSQDSAGSGKTQYF.

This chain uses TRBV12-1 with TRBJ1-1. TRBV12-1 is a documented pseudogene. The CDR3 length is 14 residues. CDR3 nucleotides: TGTGCCAGCAGCCTTTTATGGGAGAACACTGAAGCTTTCTTT. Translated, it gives CASSLLWENTEAFF.

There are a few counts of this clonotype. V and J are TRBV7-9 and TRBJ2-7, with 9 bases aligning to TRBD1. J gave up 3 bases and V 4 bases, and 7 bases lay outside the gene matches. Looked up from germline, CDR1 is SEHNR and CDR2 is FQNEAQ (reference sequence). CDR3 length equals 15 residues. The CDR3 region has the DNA TGTGCCAGCAGCTCCGCGGGACAGGGACGCTACGAGCAGTACTTC. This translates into CASSSAGQGRYEQYF.

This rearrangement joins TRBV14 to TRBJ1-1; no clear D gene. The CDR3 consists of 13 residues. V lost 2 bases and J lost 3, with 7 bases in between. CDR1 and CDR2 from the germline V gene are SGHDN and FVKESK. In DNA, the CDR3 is TGTGCCAGCAGCCAAAACCCGGACACTGAAGCTTTCTTT. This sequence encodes CASSQNPDTEAFF.

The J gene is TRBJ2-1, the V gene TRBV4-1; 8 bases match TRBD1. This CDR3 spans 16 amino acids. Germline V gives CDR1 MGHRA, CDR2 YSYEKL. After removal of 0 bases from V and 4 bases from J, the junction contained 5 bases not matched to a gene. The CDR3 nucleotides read TGCGCCAGCAGCCAAGAAACTAACAGGGGGTACAATGAGCAGTTCTTC. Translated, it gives CASSQETNRGYNEQFF.

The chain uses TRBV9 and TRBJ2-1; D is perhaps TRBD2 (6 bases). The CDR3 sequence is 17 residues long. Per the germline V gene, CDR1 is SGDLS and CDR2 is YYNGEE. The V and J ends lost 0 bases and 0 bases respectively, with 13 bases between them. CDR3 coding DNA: TGTGCCAGCAGCGTAGCTACGGGACTCTCCTCCTACAATGAGCAGTTCTTC. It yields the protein CASSVATGLSSYNEQFF.

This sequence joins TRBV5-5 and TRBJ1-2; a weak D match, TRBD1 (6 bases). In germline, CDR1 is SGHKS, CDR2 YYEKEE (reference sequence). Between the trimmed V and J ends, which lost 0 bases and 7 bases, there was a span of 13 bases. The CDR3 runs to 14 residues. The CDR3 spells CASSLEGGARGYTF. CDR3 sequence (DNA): TGTGCCAGCAGCTTGGAGGGGGGGGCTCGTGGCTACACCTTC.

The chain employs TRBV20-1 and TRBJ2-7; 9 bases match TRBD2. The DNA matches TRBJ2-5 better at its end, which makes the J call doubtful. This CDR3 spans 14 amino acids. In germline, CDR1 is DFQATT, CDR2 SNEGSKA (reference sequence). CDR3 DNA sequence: TGCAGTGCTAGCAGTAGCGGGGGTGGGGAGACCCAGTACTTC. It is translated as CSASSSGGGETQYF.

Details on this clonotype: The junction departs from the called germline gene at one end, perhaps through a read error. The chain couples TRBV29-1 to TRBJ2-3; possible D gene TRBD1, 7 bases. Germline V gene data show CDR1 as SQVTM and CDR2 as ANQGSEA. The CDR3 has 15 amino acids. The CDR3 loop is CCVGGGGTSTDAQYF. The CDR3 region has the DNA TGCTGCGTCGGAGGGGGCGGTACGAGCACAGATGCGCAGTATTTT.

The CDR3 DNA is TGTGCCAGCAGCTTAGAGGCCAGCAATCAGCCCCAGCATTTT. It encodes CASSLEASNQPQHF. The chain employs TRBV7-2 and TRBJ1-5; no clear D gene. Germline V gene sequence: CDR1 SGHTA, CDR2 FQGNSA. Trimming cost V 1 base and J 1 base, with 5 bases left between them. This CDR3 contains 14 residues.

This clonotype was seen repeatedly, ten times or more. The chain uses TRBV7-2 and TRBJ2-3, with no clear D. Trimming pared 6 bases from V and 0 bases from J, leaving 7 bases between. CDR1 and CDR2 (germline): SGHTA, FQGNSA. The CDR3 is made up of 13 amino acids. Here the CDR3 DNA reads TGTGCCAGCAGTTTTCTGAGCACAGATACGCAGTATTTT. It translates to CASSFLSTDTQYF.

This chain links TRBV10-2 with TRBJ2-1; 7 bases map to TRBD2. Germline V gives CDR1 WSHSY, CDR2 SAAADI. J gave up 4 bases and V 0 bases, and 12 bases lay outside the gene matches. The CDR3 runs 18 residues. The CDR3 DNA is TGCGCCAGCAGTGAGTCAGTTTTAGCGGGCGCCTCGTACAATGAGCAGTTCTTC. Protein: CASSESVLAGASYNEQFF.

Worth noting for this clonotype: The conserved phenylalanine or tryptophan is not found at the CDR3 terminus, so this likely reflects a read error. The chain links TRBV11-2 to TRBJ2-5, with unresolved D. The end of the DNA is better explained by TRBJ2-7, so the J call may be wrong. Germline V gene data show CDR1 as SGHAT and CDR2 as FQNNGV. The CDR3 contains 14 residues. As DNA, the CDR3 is TGTGCCAGCAGCTTAGAAACCGTGACCTACGAGCAGTACTTA. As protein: CASSLETVTYEQYL.

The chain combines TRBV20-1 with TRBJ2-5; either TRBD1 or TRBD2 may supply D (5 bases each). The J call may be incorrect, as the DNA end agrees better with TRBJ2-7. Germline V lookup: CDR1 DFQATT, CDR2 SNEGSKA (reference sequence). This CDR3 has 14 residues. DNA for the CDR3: TGCAGTGCTACCCCCTTGGGGGAGACCTACGAGCAGTACTTC. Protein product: CSATPLGETYEQYF.

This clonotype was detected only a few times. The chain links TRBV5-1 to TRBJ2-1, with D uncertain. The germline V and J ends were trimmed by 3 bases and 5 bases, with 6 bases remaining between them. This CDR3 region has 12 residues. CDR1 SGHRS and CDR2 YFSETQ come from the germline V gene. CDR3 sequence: CASSYVNNEQFF. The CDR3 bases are TGCGCCAGCAGCTACGTAAACAATGAGCAGTTCTTC.

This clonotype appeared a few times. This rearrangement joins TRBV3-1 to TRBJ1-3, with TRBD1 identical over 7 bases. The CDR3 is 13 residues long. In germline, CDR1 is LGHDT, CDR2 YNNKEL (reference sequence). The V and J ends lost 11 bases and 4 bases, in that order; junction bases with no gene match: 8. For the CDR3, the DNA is TGTGCCGCTGCGACAGGGAGGGGAAACACCATATATTTT. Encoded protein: CAAATGRGNTIYF. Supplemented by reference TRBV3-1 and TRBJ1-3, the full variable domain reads DTAVSQTPKYLVTQMGNDKSIKCEQNLGHDTMYWYKQDSKKFLKIMFSYNNKELIINETVPNRFSPKSPDKAHLNLHINSLELGDSAVYFCAAATGRGNTIYFGEGSWLTVV.

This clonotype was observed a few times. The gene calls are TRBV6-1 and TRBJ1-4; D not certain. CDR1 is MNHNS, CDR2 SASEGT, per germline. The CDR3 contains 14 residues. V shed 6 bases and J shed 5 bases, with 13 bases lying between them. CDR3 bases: TGTGCCAGCAGGATCGGGAGGATAAATGAAAAACTGTTTTTT. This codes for CASRIGRINEKLFF.

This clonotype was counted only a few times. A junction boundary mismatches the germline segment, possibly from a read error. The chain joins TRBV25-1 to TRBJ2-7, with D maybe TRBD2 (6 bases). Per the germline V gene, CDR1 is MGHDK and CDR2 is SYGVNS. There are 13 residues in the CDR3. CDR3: CASSPSDSSEQYF. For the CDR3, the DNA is TGTGCCAGCAGTCCTAGCGACTCCTCCGAGCAGTACTTC.

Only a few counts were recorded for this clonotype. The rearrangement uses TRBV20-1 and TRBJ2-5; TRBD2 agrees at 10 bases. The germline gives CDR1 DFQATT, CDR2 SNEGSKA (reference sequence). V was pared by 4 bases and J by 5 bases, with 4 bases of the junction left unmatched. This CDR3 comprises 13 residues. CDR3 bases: TGCAGTGCTACCACTAGCGGGATGGAGACCCAGTACTTC. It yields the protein CSATTSGMETQYF.

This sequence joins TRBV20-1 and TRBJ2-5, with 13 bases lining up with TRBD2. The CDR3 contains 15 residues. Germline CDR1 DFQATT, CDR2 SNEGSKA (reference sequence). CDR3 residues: CSAQTSGRGKETQYF. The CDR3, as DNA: TGCAGCGCTCAAACTAGCGGGAGGGGTAAAGAGACCCAGTACTTC.